A few counts support the clone carrying this T cell receptor (beta chain). Its antigen is not known. The sample holds other DNA sequences that translate to the same CDR3. It was at deep level that the assay was run. The protocol was immunoSEQ multiplex PCR, while the TCRdb copy is restricted to in-frame clones and leaves out a portion. The sample carries about 1 million clones, 70% to 80% recorded once. V lost 0 bases and J lost 3; bases outside the gene matches: 5. This CDR3 contains 15 residues. Germline V gives CDR1 SGHRS, CDR2 YFSETQ. This sample is part of a study of shared clonotypes between healthy human individuals. Study-wide points: An effect of sequencing depth on clonotype sharing among donors was expected.

Sequences were obtained from memory CD4+ T cells sorted from blood. Subset given: CD45RA-negative fraction. The receptor was isolated from a man younger than 30 in good health. This rearrangement joins TRBV5-1 to TRBJ1-2, with 7 bases aligning to TRBD1. The CDR3 DNA follows: TGCGCCAGCAGCTTGGTGGCAGGGGGAGACTATGGCTACACCTTC. This encodes CASSLVAGGDYGYTF.